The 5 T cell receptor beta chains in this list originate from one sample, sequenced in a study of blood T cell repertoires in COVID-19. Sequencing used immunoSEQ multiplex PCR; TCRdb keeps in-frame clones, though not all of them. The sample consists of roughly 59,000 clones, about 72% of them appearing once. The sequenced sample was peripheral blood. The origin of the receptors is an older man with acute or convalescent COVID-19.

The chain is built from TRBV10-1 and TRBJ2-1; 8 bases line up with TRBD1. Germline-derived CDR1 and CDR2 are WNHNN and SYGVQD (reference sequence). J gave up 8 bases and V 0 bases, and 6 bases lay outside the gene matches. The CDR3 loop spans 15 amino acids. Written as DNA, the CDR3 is TGCGCCAGCAGTGAGTCGGGCCAGGGGGCGGATGAGCAGTTCTTC. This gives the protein CASSESGQGADEQFF.

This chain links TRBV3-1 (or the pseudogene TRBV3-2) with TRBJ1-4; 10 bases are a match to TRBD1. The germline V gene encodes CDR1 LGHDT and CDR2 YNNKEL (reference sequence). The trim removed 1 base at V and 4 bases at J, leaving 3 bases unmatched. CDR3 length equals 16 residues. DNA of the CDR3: TGTGCCAGCAGCCAAGGGGACAGGGGAATTAATGAAAAACTGTTTTTT. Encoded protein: CASSQGDRGINEKLFF.

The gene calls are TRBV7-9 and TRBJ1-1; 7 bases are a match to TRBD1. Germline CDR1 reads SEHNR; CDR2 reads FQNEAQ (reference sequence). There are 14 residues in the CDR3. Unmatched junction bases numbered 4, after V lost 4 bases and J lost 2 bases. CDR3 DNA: TGTGCCAGCAGCTCTGGGACAGATAACACTGAAGCTTTCTTT. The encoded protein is CASSSGTDNTEAFF.

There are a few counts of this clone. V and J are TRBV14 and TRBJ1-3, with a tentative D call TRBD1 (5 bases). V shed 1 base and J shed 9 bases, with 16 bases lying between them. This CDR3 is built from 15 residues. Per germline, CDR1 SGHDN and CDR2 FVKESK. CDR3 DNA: TGTGCCAGCAGCCAAGGAGGGGCGCTGGGGGGCACCATATATTTT. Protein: CASSQGGALGGTIYF.

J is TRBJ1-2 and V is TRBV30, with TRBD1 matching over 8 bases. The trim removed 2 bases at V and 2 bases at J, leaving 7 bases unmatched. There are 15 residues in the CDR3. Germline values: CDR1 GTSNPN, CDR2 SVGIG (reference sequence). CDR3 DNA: TGTGCCTGGAGTTACCAGGGGGCGCAGAACTATGGCTACACCTTC. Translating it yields CAWSYQGAQNYGYTF.